This is a list of T cell receptor beta chains from one sample in a study of blood T cell dynamics during melanoma immunotherapy. Repertoires were generated with immunoSEQ multiplex PCR, while TCRdb's copy carries only in-frame clones and drops some. The sample holds some 15,000 clones, about 95% seen once. Sequences were derived from effector memory CD8+ T cells from blood, sampled from a patient treated with checkpoint blockade. The receptor source for this set is a human donor with melanoma. CDR3s include the opening cysteine and the closing phenylalanine or tryptophan. The D gene is left open where the match is weak. The size entry is marked missing in some rows and otherwise reads once, few, many or a size class.

TRBD1	.	TRBV9	TRBJ1-1	TGTGCCAGCAGCGTCCCAAATTTAGACAGGGGTTTTTTGGACACTGAAGCTTTCTTT	CASSVPNLDRGFLDTEAFF
TRBD1	.	TRBV4-1	TRBJ2-7	TGCGCCAGCAGCCAATGGGACAGCTACGAGCAGTACTTC	CASSQWDSYEQYF
TRBD1	.	TRBV27	TRBJ1-4	TGTGCCAGCAGTATTACAGGGGCGCATGAAAAACTGTTTTTT	CASSITGAHEKLFF
.	.	TRBV5-4	TRBJ2-7	TGTGCCAGCAGCTTGAGGAGACACACTACCCTTAATGAGCAGTACTTC	CASSLRRHTTLNEQYF
.	.	TRBV27	TRBJ1-2	TGTGCCAGCAGTTTATCACCCGGGCATGGCTACACCTTC	CASSLSPGHGYTF
.	.	TRBV10-3	TRBJ2-7	TGTGCCATCAGTGAGGGCGGCTACGAGCAGTACTTC	CAISEGGYEQYF
.	.	TRBV7-8	TRBJ2-7	TGTGCCAGCAGCTTTCAATCTAGGTCAGGAGAGCAGTACTTC	CASSFQSRSGEQYF
.	.	TRBV4-2	TRBJ2-4	TGTGCCAGCAGCCAAGATTTTATACAGTACTTC	CASSQDFIQYF
.	.	TRBV11-2	TRBJ2-7	TGTGCCACCCGACTGATGGCTACCTACGAGCAGTACTTC	CATRLMATYEQYF
TRBD2	.	TRBV27	TRBJ2-3	TGTGCCAGCAGTGCCTTAGCGGGAGTCCCCCCAGATACGCAGTATTTT	CASSALAGVPPDTQYF
.	.	TRBV7-8	TRBJ2-7	TGTGCCAGCAGCGTACACCCGGGACTCCCGTCCTACGAGCAGTACTTC	CASSVHPGLPSYEQYF
TRBD1	.	TRBV13	TRBJ2-5	TGTGCCAGCAGGAAGGGGGCTAACGAGACCCAGTACTTC	CASRKGANETQYF
TRBD2	.	TRBV6-4	TRBJ2-1	TGTGCCAGCAGTGACTGGGGGACTAGCGTCAATGAGCAGTTCTTC	CASSDWGTSVNEQFF
.	.	TRBV9	TRBJ2-7	TGTGCCAGCAGCCAGGGGTTGGGGACCTACGAGCAGTACTTC	CASSQGLGTYEQYF
.	once	TRBV5-6	TRBJ2-1	TGTGCCAGCGGAAGCCGGCCTGAGCAGTTCTTC	CASGSRPEQFF
TRBD1	.	TRBV16	TRBJ1-4	TGTGCCAGCAGCGCTTATGGGACAGGAGTGGTCCAGGAAAAACTGTTTTTT	CASSAYGTGVVQEKLFF
.	.	TRBV6-5	TRBJ1-5	TGTGCCAGCAGACCCTGGACGGTAAGCAATCAGCCCCAGCATTTT	CASRPWTVSNQPQHF
TRBD1	.	TRBV5-1	TRBJ1-2	TGCGCCAGCAGCTCAGGGGGCGCGTCCGAAACGGTTTGGTATGGCTACACCTTC	CASSSGGASETVWYGYTF
TRBD2	.	TRBV4-2	TRBJ2-1	TGTGCCAGCAGCCAAGAACTAGCGGGATCCTACAATGAGCAGTTCTTC	CASSQELAGSYNEQFF
.	.	TRBV28	TRBJ1-1	TGTGCCAGCTCCTTAACCACTGAAGCTTTCTTT	CASSLTTEAFF
.	.	TRBV5-1	TRBJ2-7	TGCGCCAGCAGCTTGGACCGTCACTACGAGCAGTACTTC	CASSLDRHYEQYF
TRBD1	.	TRBV29-1	TRBJ2-7	TGCAGCGTGGGGACAGGGGACACCTACGAGCAGTACTTC	CSVGTGDTYEQYF
.	.	TRBV28	TRBJ2-3	TGTGCCAGCAAAACGTTGGCCGACCCTTTTGGTACGCAGTATTTT	CASKTLADPFGTQYF
.	.	TRBV9	TRBJ1-5	TGTGCCAGCAGCGTAGGGGACGATCAGCCCCAGCATTTT	CASSVGDDQPQHF
TRBD1	.	TRBV27	TRBJ2-7	TGTGCCAGCAGTTTAGACAGGGGAGCCTACGAGCAGTACTTC	CASSLDRGAYEQYF
TRBD2	.	TRBV18	TRBJ2-1	TGTGCCAGCTCACCACCCCGGGGAGCGGGAATCTACAATGAGCAGTTCTTC	CASSPPRGAGIYNEQFF
TRBD1	.	TRBV28	TRBJ1-1	TGTGCCAGCTCCCGGACAGGATTCATGAACACTGAAGCTTTCTTT	CASSRTGFMNTEAFF
.	.	TRBV11-2	TRBJ1-4	TGTGCCAGCAGCCACGACGGAAATAATGAAAAACTGTTTTTT	CASSHDGNNEKLFF
.	.	TRBV4-1	TRBJ1-4	TGCGCCAGCAGCCAAGATGGGGGACCAGATGAAAAACTGTTTTTT	CASSQDGGPDEKLFF
.	.	TRBV18	TRBJ2-7	TGTGCCAGCTCACCTCCCTTTGGAAGAGCCTACGAGCAGTACTTC	CASSPPFGRAYEQYF
TRBD2	.	TRBV19	TRBJ2-1	TGTGCCAGTAGGGGACTAGGATACAATGAGCAGTTCTTC	CASRGLGYNEQFF
.	.	TRBV9	TRBJ1-3	TGTGCCAGCAGCGTGGGTACAGGGCTCTCTGGAAACACCATATATTTT	CASSVGTGLSGNTIYF
.	.	TRBV29-1	TRBJ1-2	TGCAGCGTTGAAGATCGGACAGTTGGTCCCTGGGATGGCTACACCTTC	CSVEDRTVGPWDGYTF
.	.	TRBV29-1	TRBJ1-2	TGCAGCGTTGAAGATCGAGCCCCCTATGGCTACACCTTC	CSVEDRAPYGYTF
.	once	TRBV28	TRBJ2-7	TGTGCCAGCACCTTAGGCGGGGATTGGGACGAGCAGTACTTC	CASTLGGDWDEQYF
.	.	TRBV2	TRBJ1-5	TGTGCCAGCAGGGGGGAGGGTATGCGCAATCAGCCCCAGCATTTT	CASRGEGMRNQPQHF
.	.	TRBV29-1	TRBJ2-2	TGCAGCGTCCTCACCTCCGGGGAGCTGTTTTTT	CSVLTSGELFF
.	.	TRBV6-5	TRBJ1-6	TGTGCCAGCAGCCCCCCGCCCCTCCACTTT	CASSPPPLHF
TRBD1	.	TRBV19	TRBJ2-7	TGTGCCAGTAGTATTGATTGGCAGGGGGACGAGCAGTACTTC	CASSIDWQGDEQYF
TRBD1	once	TRBV29-1	TRBJ2-7	TGCAGCGTAGAAAAGGGACAGGGAGGGGGTTACGAGCAGTACTTC	CSVEKGQGGGYEQYF
.	few	TRBV6-1	TRBJ1-2	TGTGCCAGCAGTGAATTCGGGGGGCCCTATGGCTACACCTTC	CASSEFGGPYGYTF
TRBD1	.	TRBV7-6	TRBJ2-7	TGTGCCAGCAGCGGGGACAGATTCTCCTACGAGCAGTACTTC	CASSGDRFSYEQYF
.	.	TRBV28	TRBJ1-4	TGTGCCAGCAGACGCCGCCCTCAGGATCTTAATGAAAAACTGTTTTTT	CASRRRPQDLNEKLFF
TRBD1	.	TRBV9	TRBJ2-3	TGTGCCAGCTCCCCCAGGGGGCGCGTCGCAGATACGCAGTATTTT	CASSPRGRVADTQYF
.	.	TRBV5-6	TRBJ1-1	TGTGCCAGCAGCTTGGGAAGGAGGACTGAAGCTTTCTTT	CASSLGRRTEAFF
.	once	TRBV7-9	TRBJ2-7	TGTGCCAGCAGCTTAGACCGGGGCCAGGCCTACGAGCAGTACTTC	CASSLDRGQAYEQYF
TRBD1	.	TRBV5-1	TRBJ1-2	TGCGCCAGCAGCTCGACAGGGGGAGGTGGCTACACCTTC	CASSSTGGGGYTF
.	.	TRBV29-1	TRBJ2-7	TGCAGCGTTTCCGGGACGGCGGTTCTCGAGCAGTACTTC	CSVSGTAVLEQYF
.	.	TRBV5-6	TRBJ2-2	TGTGCCAGCAGCTTCTTACAGGAATCCGGGGAGCTGTTTTTT	CASSFLQESGELFF
.	.	TRBV27	TRBJ1-1	TGTGCCAGCAGTTTCACGGGCCGGGGTTCTACTGAAGCTTTCTTT	CASSFTGRGSTEAFF
TRBD1	.	TRBV2	TRBJ1-6	TGTGCCAGCAGTGAGGTGCAGGGGGTGTTTGAGAATTCACCCCTCCACTTT	CASSEVQGVFENSPLHF
.	.	TRBV14	TRBJ1-1	TGTGCCAGCAGCCACTATTCTTTGGCGAGGTCGATGAACACTGAAGCTTTCTTT	CASSHYSLARSMNTEAFF
.	.	TRBV15	TRBJ2-7	TGTGCCACCAGCAGAGGACTTGGGTCCTACGAGCAGTACTTC	CATSRGLGSYEQYF
TRBD2	.	TRBV7-3	TRBJ2-5	TGTGCCAGCAGCTTAAGCGGACTAGCGGGAGATGCGCAGTACTTC	CASSLSGLAGDAQYF
TRBD1	.	TRBV4-1	TRBJ2-5	TGCGCCAGCAGCCAACGGGGGACAGGGTCAGGTTTGCCCAAAGGGACCCAGTACTTC	CASSQRGTGSGLPKGTQYF
.	.	TRBV4-1	TRBJ1-6	TGCGCCAGCAGCCAAGCGAACTCCTATAATTCACCCCTCCACTTT	CASSQANSYNSPLHF
TRBD1	.	TRBV6-1	TRBJ2-7	TGTGCCAGCAGCCACAGGGGGCAGGAGGACGAGCAGTACTTC	CASSHRGQEDEQYF
.	.	TRBV11-2	TRBJ2-7	TGTGCCAGCAGCTTAGCCGGGGGTTTTAGCTACGAGCAGTACTTC	CASSLAGGFSYEQYF
.	.	TRBV7-9	TRBJ2-7	TGTGCCAGCAGCTTTTCCGCAGCGGGTTTCTACGAGCAGTACTTC	CASSFSAAGFYEQYF